The clone carrying this T cell receptor beta chain was seen more than once but under ten times. The antigen remains unidentified. The CDR3 loop spans 15 amino acids. The V gene lost 1 base and the J gene lost 6 bases, with 13 bases spanning the gap. The germline gives CDR1 SEHNR, CDR2 FQNEAQ (reference sequence). These data come from a study of CD8 T cells in ankylosing spondylitis. Study-level points and caveats: Seemingly characteristic of ankylosing spondylitis blood was a TCR beta motif consisting of about 8 highly homologous variants. Reactive arthritis synovial fluid and blood were previously reported to contain some motif variants. Disease-linked clones reportedly showed significant enrichment in matched ankylosing spondylitis synovial fluid. Clones that were linked to disease were CD8+ and were relatively rare in peripheral blood.

TCRdb fed the 5' RACE reads into MiXCR, producing one record per CDR3 protein. The sample has hundreds of thousands of distinct CDR3 sequences, roughly an eighth seen once. Sequencing was carried out using blood, either unsorted or a sorted T cell fraction (not recorded which). This sequence originates from a male donor with ankylosing spondylitis. J is TRBJ2-1 and V is TRBV7-9; no clear D. In DNA, the CDR3 is TGTGCCAGCAGCTTAGTCACCCCAGTCCCCAATGAGCAGTTCTTC. This sequence encodes CASSLVTPVPNEQFF.